This record covers a single T cell receptor (beta chain). The data were taken from a study of CD8 T cells in Susac syndrome. Reverse transcription used about 0.45 to 1 ug RNA and random hexamers. A multiplex approach, immunoSEQ multiplex PCR, amplified TCR beta CDR3 across 54 Vbeta and 13 Jbeta. Via MiXCR, TCRdb re-called the immunoSEQ multiplex PCR reads, giving one row per CDR3 protein. The data contain about 300,000 distinct CDR3 sequences, 75% to 90% of them singletons. The patients serving as multiple sclerosis controls were treatment-naive. They had stable or active relapsing-remitting disease and fulfilled revised McDonald criteria. Purification of the CD8+ and CD4+ T cells relied on negative isolation, and TEMRA cells underwent FACS enrichment. CDR3 length: 16 residues. V shed 6 bases, J shed 15 bases, and the junction held 20 bases outside the gene matches. The V gene's germline CDR1 is LNHNV and CDR2 YYDKDF (reference sequence).

The J gene is TRBJ2-2, the V gene TRBV15, with 9 bases matching TRBD1. Sample: CD8+ T cells from PBMCs. This TCR derives from a human donor with multiple sclerosis. In nucleotides, the CDR3 is TGTGCCACCAGAGAAGGACAGGGGCGGACCTTCTCCCGAGTGTTTTTT. Residues: CATREGQGRTFSRVFF.